This TCR beta chain was sequenced during a study of cytomegalovirus exposure and HLA in healthy donors. Findings and caveats of the study: Testing in vitro showed three CMV-associated chains specific for CMV antigens.

TCRdb keeps only in-frame clones here, not all; method: immunoSEQ multiplex PCR. The repertoire holds about 160,000 clones, roughly 84% seen once, with roughly 10% in the top ten. The donors were in the approximately 120-subject validation cohort; that cohort was separate from the approximately 700-subject first cohort. To note about this clone: Its antigen is unidentified.

This clonotype originated in a man under 40 in good health and CMV-seropositive. Input material: PBMCs.

The CDR3 nucleotides are TGTGCCAGTAGTATATTCATGACAGGATCGAATCAGCCCCAGCATTTT. Translated, it gives CASSIFMTGSNQPQHF. This chain uses TRBV19 with TRBJ1-5, with D perhaps matching TRBD1 (6 bases). The CDR3 consists of 16 residues. Germline CDR1 reads LNHDA; CDR2 reads SQIVND (reference sequence). V lost 2 bases to trimming and J lost 4 bases, with 15 bases between them.